The 6 T cell receptor beta chains presented below share a single source sample, sequenced in a study of T cell responses to AZD1222 COVID-19 vaccine. The protocol was immunoSEQ multiplex PCR, while the TCRdb copy is restricted to in-frame clones and leaves out a portion. The data contain around 160,000 clones, over 75% of them singletons. The sample here was peripheral blood, taken on day 0 of AZD1222 vaccination. These receptors all come from an adult in good health.

The genes are TRBV6-5 and TRBJ1-4, with 8 bases lining up with TRBD1. Germline loops: CDR1 MNHEY, CDR2 SVGAGI. The CDR3 extends over 14 amino acids. V was clipped by 4 bases and J by 8 bases; unmatched bases: 6. CDR3 protein: CASSLTGAGEKLFF. The CDR3 DNA reads as TGTGCCAGCAGTTTGACAGGGGCGGGGGAAAAACTGTTTTTT.

V gene TRBV14 combines with J gene TRBJ2-3; 13 bases agree with TRBD2. CDR3 length equals 15 residues. Germline V gene sequence: CDR1 SGHDN, CDR2 FVKESK. J lost 5 bases, V lost 3 bases, and 2 bases had no gene match. CDR3 DNA: TGTGCCAGCAGCCACAGGACTAGCGGGAGAGATACGCAGTATTTT. It yields the protein CASSHRTSGRDTQYF.

The chain couples TRBV6-1 to TRBJ1-2; 9 nucleotides line up with TRBD1. CDR1 is MNHNS, CDR2 SASEGT, per germline. The junction had 15 bases not matched to a gene; V was cut back by 4 bases and J by 12 bases. The CDR3 consists of 15 residues. CDR3: CASSVSGGTGNTNTF. The DNA of the CDR3 is TGTGCCAGCAGTGTATCAGGGGGGACAGGGAACACCAACACCTTC.

The J gene is TRBJ2-3, the V gene TRBV24-1; 9 nucleotides align to TRBD2. Germline CDR1 is KGHDR and CDR2 is SFDVKD. This CDR3 contains 15 residues. V gave up 4 bases and J gave up 2 bases; unmatched junction bases: 3. In DNA, the CDR3 is TGTGCCACCAGTGAGGCTAGCGGGGACACAGATACGCAGTATTTT. Residues: CATSEASGDTDTQYF.

The gene calls are TRBV5-1 and TRBJ2-7, with 7 bases lining up with TRBD2. V was clipped by 5 bases and J by 7 bases; unmatched bases: 12. This CDR3 comprises 14 residues. Germline assignment: CDR1 SGHRS and CDR2 YFSETQ. This CDR3 reads CASSSAGLTSEQYF. CDR3 bases: TGCGCCAGCAGTTCAGCGGGACTCACCTCGGAGCAGTACTTC.

The chain combines TRBV18 with TRBJ1-1; D is uncertain. Trimming pared 3 bases from V and 3 bases from J, leaving 11 bases between. Looked up from germline, CDR1 is KGHSH and CDR2 is LQKENI. The CDR3 sequence is 14 residues long. CDR3 nucleotide sequence: TGTGCCAGCTCACCCCTAGGGTTGGACACTGAAGCTTTCTTT. It is translated as CASSPLGLDTEAFF. Full variable domain (rest looked up from reference TRBV18 and TRBJ1-1): NAGVMQNPRHLVRRRGQEARLRCSPMKGHSHVYWYRQLPEEGLKFMVYLQKENIIDESGMPKERFSAEFPKEGPSILRIQQVVRGDSAAYFCASSPLGLDTEAFFGQGTRLTVV.